This TCR beta chain was identified in a study of siplizumab effects on memory and regulatory T cells. Study-wide findings and caveats: Alloreactive sequences from unstimulated CD4+ memory cells fell significantly with siplizumab. Controls had approximately 27% Treg-derived mappable alloreactive CD4+ clones on average, versus approximately 69% with siplizumab. The alloresponse seemed to draw substantially on naive T cells, which appeared more diverse than memory cells.

The germline V gene encodes CDR1 GTSNPN and CDR2 SVGIG (reference sequence). The CDR3 is made up of 16 amino acids. The V segment lost 0 bases and the J segment 7 bases; nucleotides outside the gene matches: 11. Turning to this clone: The antigen is not known.

Data came from immunoSEQ multiplex PCR; TCRdb stores just in-frame clones and leaves some out. Found here are some 65,000 clones, approximately 89% of them singletons; the top ten hold over 1.5%. The sequenced sample was Tregs sorted from blood. This clonotype originated in a human donor in good health. This chain links TRBV30 with TRBJ2-2; 7 nucleotides match TRBD1. CDR3 loop: CAWSVRFQGVGGELFF. The CDR3 DNA reads as TGTGCCTGGAGTGTACGGTTCCAGGGGGTCGGCGGGGAGCTGTTTTTT. Together with reference TRBV30 and TRBJ2-2, the CDR3 gives the full variable domain: SQTIHQWPATLVQPVGSPLSLECTVEGTSNPNLYWYRQAAGRGLQLLFYSVGIGQISSEVPQNLSASRPQDRQFILSSKKLLLSDSGFYLCAWSVRFQGVGGELFFGEGSRLTVL.